This TCR beta chain was documented in a study of blood T cell repertoires in COVID-19. Across the study: Samples taken during acute and convalescent COVID-19 were collected in the United States, Italy and Spain.

Assay used: immunoSEQ multiplex PCR; TCRdb lists only in-frame clones, some missing. Among 25,000 to 30,000 clones, roughly 90% were seen once, and the ten largest hold 5% to 6.5%. CDR1 LNHDA and CDR2 SQIVND come from the germline V gene (reference sequence). There are 14 residues in the CDR3. Trimming at V came to 6 bases and at J to 2 bases, leaving 4 bases not matched to a gene. The sequencing sample was made of peripheral blood. The rearrangement joins TRBV19 to TRBJ2-7; 10 nucleotides agree with TRBD1. This sequence was found in a human donor in a cohort sampled during active COVID-19. CDR3 in DNA: TGTGCCAGTAGCCGGGACAGGGGTCCCTACGAGCAGTACTTC. Translation gives CASSRDRGPYEQYF.